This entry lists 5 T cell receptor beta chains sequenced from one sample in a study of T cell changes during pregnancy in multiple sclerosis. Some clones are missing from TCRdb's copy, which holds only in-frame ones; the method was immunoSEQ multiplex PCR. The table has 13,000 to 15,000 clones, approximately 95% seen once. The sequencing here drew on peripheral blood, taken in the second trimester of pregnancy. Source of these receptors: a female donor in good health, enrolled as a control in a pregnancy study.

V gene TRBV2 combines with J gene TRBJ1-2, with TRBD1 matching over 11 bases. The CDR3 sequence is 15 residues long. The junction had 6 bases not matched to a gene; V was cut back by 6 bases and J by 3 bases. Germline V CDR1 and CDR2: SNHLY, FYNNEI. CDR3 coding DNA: TGTGCCAGCAGGGTTGGGACAGGGGGAGACTATGGCTACACCTTC. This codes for CASRVGTGGDYGYTF.

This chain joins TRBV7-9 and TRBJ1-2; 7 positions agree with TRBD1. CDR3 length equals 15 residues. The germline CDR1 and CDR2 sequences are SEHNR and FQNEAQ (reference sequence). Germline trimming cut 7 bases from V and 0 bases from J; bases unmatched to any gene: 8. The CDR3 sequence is CASNGGTGANYGYTF. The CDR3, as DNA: TGTGCCAGCAATGGCGGAACAGGGGCTAACTATGGCTACACCTTC.

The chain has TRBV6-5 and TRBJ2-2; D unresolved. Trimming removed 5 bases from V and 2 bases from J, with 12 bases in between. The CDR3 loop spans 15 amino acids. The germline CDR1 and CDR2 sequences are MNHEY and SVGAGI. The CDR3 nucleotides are TGTGCCAGCAGTACCCCGAGAGCTAACACCGGGGAGCTGTTTTTT. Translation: CASSTPRANTGELFF.

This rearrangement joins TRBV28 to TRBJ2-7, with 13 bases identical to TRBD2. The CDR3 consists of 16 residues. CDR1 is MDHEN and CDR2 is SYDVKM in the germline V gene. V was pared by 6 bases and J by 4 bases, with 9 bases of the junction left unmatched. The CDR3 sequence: CASSLGLAGQLYEQYF. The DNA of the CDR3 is TGTGCCAGCAGCCTGGGACTAGCGGGACAATTATACGAGCAGTACTTC. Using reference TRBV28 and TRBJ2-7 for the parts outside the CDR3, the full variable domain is DVKVTQSSRYLVKRTGEKVFLECVQDMDHENMFWYRQDPGLGLRLIYFSYDVKMKEKGDIPEGYSVSREKKERFSLILESASTNQTSMYLCASSLGLAGQLYEQYFGPGTRLTVT.

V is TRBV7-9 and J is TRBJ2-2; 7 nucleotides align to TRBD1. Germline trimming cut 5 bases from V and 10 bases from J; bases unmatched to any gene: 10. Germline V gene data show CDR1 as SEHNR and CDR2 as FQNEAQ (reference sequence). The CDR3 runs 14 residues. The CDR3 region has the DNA TGTGCCAGCAGCCAGACGTTGACAGGGACGGAGCTGTTTTTT. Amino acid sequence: CASSQTLTGTELFF.